Presented here are 32 T cell receptor beta chains from one specimen sequenced in a study of T-cell memory formation after mild COVID-19. Using its own MiXCR run on the 5' RACE reads, TCRdb lists one record per CDR3 protein. The table includes fewer than 250,000 distinct CDR3 sequences, around 16% detected once. Sequencing input: PBMCs or a T cell subset sorted from them (not recorded which). Receptor source: an adult woman who had mild COVID-19 (a few samples of this study predate the infection). Cell type and time point are not known.

This clonotype was recorded at least ten times. The chain carries TRBV4-1 and TRBJ2-1; TRBD2 matches 8 bases. This CDR3 has 16 amino acids. Per the germline V gene, CDR1 is MGHRA and CDR2 is YSYEKL. J was trimmed by 3 bases and V by 0 bases; bases with no gene match: 4. CDR3 nucleotide sequence: TGCGCCAGCAGCCAAGAAACGGGACTAGACTACAATGAGCAGTTCTTC. This sequence encodes CASSQETGLDYNEQFF.

The gene calls are TRBV10-3 and TRBJ2-1, with a tentative D call TRBD1 (5 bases). V lost 3 bases and J lost 5, with 14 bases in between. The germline gives CDR1 ENHRY, CDR2 SYGVKD. The CDR3 spans 15 residues. The chain's CDR3 is CAISEGANLDNEQFF. The CDR3 DNA reads as TGTGCCATCAGTGAAGGGGCGAACCTGGACAATGAGCAGTTCTTC.

This clonotype has a handful of counts. This chain uses TRBV7-2 with TRBJ2-7; the D gene is possibly TRBD2 (6 bases). The CDR3 runs 15 residues. Trimming left V 5 bases short and J 3 bases short, with 17 bases between. In germline, CDR1 is SGHTA, CDR2 FQGNSA. CDR3 DNA: TGTGCCAGCAGCCCACAGGAACTAGCCAGCTACGAGCAGTACTTC. It is translated as CASSPQELASYEQYF.

This clonotype was observed a few times. This chain links TRBV9 with TRBJ2-1; 10 bases are a match to TRBD2. Germline CDR1 SGDLS, CDR2 YYNGEE. This CDR3 contains 15 residues. J lost 1 base, V lost 2 bases, and 0 bases had no gene match. The CDR3 nucleotides read TGTGCCAGCAGCGTTAGCGGGAGGTCCTACAATGAGCAGTTCTTC. Translating it yields CASSVSGRSYNEQFF.

The chain combines TRBV7-2 with TRBJ2-2; TRBD2 matches at 7 bases. The ends lost 4 bases at V and 5 bases at J; junction bases unmatched: 10. This CDR3 contains 16 residues. The germline CDR1 and CDR2 sequences are SGHTA and FQGNSA. The CDR3 is CASSWNYGGGTGELFF. The DNA of the CDR3 is TGTGCCAGCAGCTGGAACTACGGGGGAGGGACCGGGGAGCTGTTTTTT.

V is TRBV11-2 and J is TRBJ2-7; 10 bases are shared with TRBD2. With 1 base clipped from V and 4 bases from J, the junction kept 1 base outside the gene matches. The CDR3 covers 14 residues. Per the germline V gene, CDR1 is SGHAT and CDR2 is FQNNGV. The CDR3 bases are TGTGCCAGCAGCTTAGGTAGCGGGAGGTACGAGCAGTACTTC. It yields the protein CASSLGSGRYEQYF.

This clonotype came up a few times. J is TRBJ2-7 and V is TRBV20-1; no definite D call. In germline, CDR1 is DFQATT, CDR2 SNEGSKA (reference sequence). Trimming stripped 1 base from V and 6 bases from J, with 7 bases between. CDR3 length: 11 amino acids. The CDR3 spells CSARATIEQYF. The CDR3 bases are TGCAGTGCTAGAGCGACGATCGAGCAGTACTTC.

V gene TRBV10-3 combines with J gene TRBJ1-1, with TRBD1 matching over 8 bases. There are 13 residues in the CDR3. The V and J ends lost 6 bases and 5 bases, in that order; junction bases with no gene match: 5. Germline CDR1 is ENHRY and CDR2 is SYGVKD. The CDR3 reads CAIRDRAVTEAFF. In DNA form, the CDR3 reads TGTGCCATCAGGGACAGGGCGGTAACTGAAGCTTTCTTT.

The CDR3 reads CASSLGGDRELFF. CDR3 bases: TGTGCCAGCAGCTTAGGGGGGGACAGGGAACTGTTTTTT. The chain couples TRBV7-2 to TRBJ1-4; 9 nucleotides align to TRBD1. The CDR3 has 13 residues. V gave up 1 base and J gave up 12 bases; unmatched junction bases: 3. The V gene's germline CDR1 is SGHTA and CDR2 FQGNSA.

This clonotype was seen a few times. The chain joins TRBV18 to TRBJ2-5, with D maybe TRBD1 (6 bases). The CDR3 runs 14 residues. Germline loops: CDR1 KGHSH, CDR2 LQKENI. With 4 bases removed from V and 2 bases from J, the gap between germline ends came to 11 bases. The CDR3 reads CASSHNQGQETQYF. CDR3 sequence (DNA): TGTGCCAGCTCACACAATCAGGGGCAAGAGACCCAGTACTTC.

The V gene is TRBV15, the J gene TRBJ2-3; no definite D call. Deletions cut 1 base from V and 3 bases from J, with 8 bases between. The CDR3 loop spans 14 amino acids. Germline loops: CDR1 LNHNV, CDR2 YYDKDF (reference sequence). DNA for the CDR3: TGTGCCACCAGCAGAGTGCAGCGTACAGATACGCAGTATTTT. Amino acids: CATSRVQRTDTQYF.

The chain recombines TRBV25-1 with TRBJ1-2; D gene ambiguous. The V gene lost 4 bases and the J gene lost 0 bases, with 15 bases spanning the gap. In germline, CDR1 is MGHDK, CDR2 SYGVNS. This CDR3 spans 16 amino acids. CDR3 amino acids: CASSGRAAKANYGYTF. The CDR3 DNA follows: TGTGCCAGCAGTGGAAGGGCAGCCAAAGCTAACTATGGCTACACCTTC.

This clonotype was observed a handful of times. The V gene is TRBV5-1, the J gene TRBJ2-3, with no clear D. The CDR3 length is 15 residues. Germline CDR1 reads SGHRS; CDR2 reads YFSETQ. The V gene lost 1 base and the J gene lost 2 bases, with 11 bases spanning the gap. The chain's CDR3 is CASSLTPANTDTQYF. The CDR3 nucleotides are TGCGCCAGCAGCTTGACACCAGCAAACACAGATACGCAGTATTTT.

CDR3 sequence reads: CASSQDEGRNQPQHF. CDR3 DNA: TGTGCCAGCAGCCAGGATGAGGGGAGGAATCAGCCCCAGCATTTT. J is TRBJ1-5 and V is TRBV3-1; D is perhaps TRBD1 (5 bases). This CDR3 is built from 15 residues. Trimming pared 3 bases from V and 4 bases from J, leaving 13 bases between. Germline-derived CDR1 and CDR2 are LGHDT and YNNKEL (reference sequence).

This chain links TRBV20-1 with TRBJ2-7; 10 bases agree with TRBD1. The J segment lost 4 bases and the V segment lost 2 bases, leaving 5 bases of the junction unmatched. Germline lookup yields CDR1 DFQATT and CDR2 SNEGSKA (reference sequence). This CDR3 has 14 amino acids. The DNA for the CDR3 is TGCAGTGCTAGATCTCCGGACAGGGGGTACGAGCAGTACTTC. Translated, it gives CSARSPDRGYEQYF.

The J gene is TRBJ1-4, the V gene TRBV6-5; D not resolved. Deletions cut 2 bases from V and 5 bases from J, with 9 bases between. Germline CDR1 reads MNHEY; CDR2 reads SVGAGI. The CDR3 has 14 amino acids. The CDR3, as DNA: TGTGCCAGCAGTTACGACAAGTGGAATGAAAAACTGTTTTTT. Translated: CASSYDKWNEKLFF.

The chain employs TRBV10-3 and TRBJ1-1; D is perhaps TRBD1 (6 bases). Looked up from germline, CDR1 is ENHRY and CDR2 is SYGVKD. The CDR3 runs to 13 residues. Trimming removed 10 bases from V and 4 bases from J, with 16 bases in between. CDR3 bases: TGTGCCACGCAAACAGGGACTAGCACTGAAGCTTTCTTT. It translates to CATQTGTSTEAFF.

This sequence joins TRBV7-9 and TRBJ2-1, with D possibly TRBD1 on 5 matching bases. This CDR3 is 15 amino acids long. Germline assignment: CDR1 SEHNR and CDR2 FQNEAQ (reference sequence). Trimming stripped 2 bases from V and 2 bases from J, with 10 bases between. The CDR3 nucleotides read TGTGCCAGCAGCTTATTAGGGGCGGCCTACAATGAGCAGTTCTTC. Protein product: CASSLLGAAYNEQFF.

In this sample, this clonotype turned up a few times. This chain connects TRBV24-1 to TRBJ2-1; D gene unclear. Germline values: CDR1 KGHDR, CDR2 SFDVKD. V was clipped by 7 bases and J by 1 base, with 10 bases between them. The CDR3 has 14 amino acids. CDR3 in amino acids: CATSHIISYNEQFF. CDR3 sequence (DNA): TGTGCCACCAGCCACATCATTTCCTACAATGAGCAGTTCTTC.

V usage is TRBV12-3 or TRBV12-4 and J usage is TRBJ2-3; the D gene is possibly TRBD2 (6 bases). The CDR3 covers 15 residues. Trimming took off 3 bases at V and 3 bases at J, with 13 bases between the two ends. As DNA, the CDR3 is TGTGCCAGCAGTTTCCCGGGGGACTTGACAGATACGCAGTATTTT. This gives the protein CASSFPGDLTDTQYF.

The rearrangement joins TRBV20-1 to TRBJ1-4, with unresolved D. The CDR3 covers 14 residues. The germline CDR1 and CDR2 sequences are DFQATT and SNEGSKA (reference sequence). Trimming cost V 1 base and J 0 bases, with 6 bases left between them. CDR3: CSARGITTNEKLFF. For the CDR3, the DNA is TGCAGTGCTAGAGGAATAACAACTAATGAAAAACTGTTTTTT.

This clonotype was seen a handful of times. The chain links TRBV9 to TRBJ2-3, with D possibly being TRBD1 (6 bases). The CDR3 runs to 16 residues. Trimming stripped 0 bases from V and 2 bases from J, with 13 bases between. Germline CDR1 is SGDLS and CDR2 is YYNGEE. The CDR3 protein is CASSVDARGDTDTQYF. DNA of the CDR3: TGTGCCAGCAGCGTAGATGCCAGGGGAGACACAGATACGCAGTATTTT.

The chain has TRBV19 and TRBJ1-3, with D possibly being TRBD1 (6 bases). Deletions cut 5 bases from V and 7 bases from J, with 18 bases between. Germline loops: CDR1 LNHDA, CDR2 SQIVND (reference sequence). The CDR3 extends over 15 amino acids. CDR3 DNA sequence: TGTGCCAGTAGTCGAGGGAACAGGGAACGGAACACCATATATTTT. This codes for CASSRGNRERNTIYF. Full variable domain (outside the CDR3, taken from reference TRBV19 and TRBJ1-3): DGGITQSPKYLFRKEGQNVTLSCEQNLNHDAMYWYRQDPGQGLRLIYYSQIVNDFQKGDIAEGYSVSREKKESFPLTVTSAQKNPTAFYLCASSRGNRERNTIYFGEGSWLTVV.

This clonotype has ten or more counts. The chain joins TRBV12-3 or TRBV12-4 to TRBJ1-1; D ambiguous. The CDR3 is made up of 13 amino acids. V was cut by 4 bases and J by 4 bases, with 10 bases left in between. As DNA, the CDR3 is TGTGCCAGCAGTTACCTGACCTCCACTGAAGCTTTCTTT. This codes for CASSYLTSTEAFF.

This clonotype appeared a few times. The V call is TRBV25-1, the J call TRBJ1-2; TRBD1 is a possible D gene (6 bases). V lost 3 bases to trimming and J lost 2 bases, with 10 bases between them. Germline V gene lookup returns CDR1 MGHDK and CDR2 SYGVNS. The CDR3 is made up of 14 amino acids. CDR3 loop: CASSDTRGNYGYTF. The CDR3 nucleotides are TGTGCCAGCAGTGACACTAGGGGGAACTATGGCTACACCTTC.

V gene TRBV25-1 combines with J gene TRBJ1-6; possible D gene TRBD1, 5 bases. The V end lost 7 bases, the J end lost 7 bases, and 20 bases lay between the germline ends. The CDR3 is 16 amino acids. Germline CDR1 reads MGHDK; CDR2 reads SYGVNS. Here the CDR3 reads CASTPAGAGRNSPLHF. The CDR3 coding sequence is TGTGCCAGCACCCCCGCGGGAGCAGGGAGGAATTCACCCCTCCACTTT.

The chain links TRBV6-1 to TRBJ1-4; tentatively, D is TRBD1 (6 bases). Per germline, CDR1 MNHNS and CDR2 SASEGT. Trimming took off 5 bases at V and 1 base at J, with 20 bases between the two ends. This CDR3 region has 18 residues. The CDR3 region is CASSFRPRGGRTNEKLFF. CDR3 DNA sequence: TGTGCCAGCAGTTTCAGGCCCCGGGGGGGGCGAACTAATGAAAAACTGTTTTTT.

CDR3 region: CSVQDYSNQPQHF. The CDR3 region has the DNA TGCAGCGTCCAGGATTATAGCAATCAGCCCCAGCATTTT. The V call is TRBV29-1, the J call TRBJ1-5, with D unresolved. V was shortened by 6 bases and J by 0 bases, with 9 bases between the two germline ends. CDR1 and CDR2 (germline): SQVTM, ANQGSEA. This CDR3 has 13 residues.

The chain is built from TRBV6-2 or TRBV6-3 and TRBJ2-5, with 7 bases identical to TRBD1. From germline, CDR1 is MNHEY and CDR2 SVGEGT. This CDR3 is built from 14 residues. V gave up 0 bases and J gave up 6 bases; unmatched junction bases: 4. This chain's CDR3 is CASSYSTGWKTQYF. CDR3 DNA: TGTGCCAGCAGTTACTCGACAGGGTGGAAGACCCAGTACTTC.

The chain is built from TRBV27 and TRBJ1-1; 9 bases are a match to TRBD1. Germline CDR1 MNHEY, CDR2 SMNVEV (reference sequence). Trimming removed 5 bases from V and 1 base from J; junction bases left unmatched: 2. There are 14 residues in the CDR3. CDR3 in DNA: TGTGCCAGCAGTAAGGGACAGGGGAACACTGAAGCTTTCTTT. Its translation is CASSKGQGNTEAFF.

This chain connects TRBV6-2 or TRBV6-3 to TRBJ1-1; D unclear. The ends were cut back, 10 bases at V and 1 base at J, with 13 bases in the middle. This CDR3 contains 13 residues. Germline loops: CDR1 MNHEY, CDR2 SVGEGT. CDR3 coding DNA: TGTGCCATCCCCTCGGAGCGGAACACTGAAGCTTTCTTT. It codes for CAIPSERNTEAFF.

The CDR3, as DNA: TGTGCCAGCTCACCCGGACACACAGATACGCAGTATTTT. Amino acid sequence: CASSPGHTDTQYF. The chain is built from TRBV18 and TRBJ2-3, with D maybe TRBD1 (5 bases). CDR3 size: 13 residues. Germline CDR1 is KGHSH and CDR2 is LQKENI. Trimming took off 3 bases at V and 2 bases at J, with 6 bases between the two ends.